The rows below give T cell receptor beta chains drawn from one sample of a study of shared clonotypes between healthy human individuals. Clones were read by immunoSEQ multiplex PCR, and TCRdb kept only the in-frame ones, dropping some. Of about 1,500,000 clones detected, roughly 96% appear once; the ten largest clones hold approximately 1.1%. Sequenced material: naive CD4+ T cells sorted from blood. Receptors originate from a man between 25 and 39 years old in good health. The CDR3 runs from the conserved cysteine through the conserved F or W. The D gene is left open where the match is weak.

V gene: TRBV9; J gene: TRBJ2-1; D gene: TRBD2; CDR3 protein: CASSAFPSGSTYNEQFF; CDR3 DNA: TGTGCCAGCAGCGCTTTCCCTAGCGGGAGCACCTACAATGAGCAGTTCTTC
V gene: TRBV7-9; J gene: TRBJ2-1; D gene: TRBD2; CDR3 protein: CASSLRSSGGYNEQFF; CDR3 DNA: TGTGCCAGCAGCCTCCGATCTAGCGGGGGTTACAATGAGCAGTTCTTC
V gene: TRBV18; J gene: TRBJ1-1; D gene: NA; CDR3 protein: CASSPGLVGNTEAFF; CDR3 DNA: TGTGCCAGCTCGCCAGGGTTGGTAGGGAACACTGAAGCTTTCTTT
V gene: TRBV2; J gene: TRBJ2-2; D gene: NA; CDR3 protein: CASRKDRQNTGELFF; CDR3 DNA: TGTGCCAGCAGGAAGGACAGACAAAACACCGGGGAGCTGTTTTTT
V gene: TRBV6-5; J gene: TRBJ2-3; D gene: NA; CDR3 protein: CASSFRLGTDTQYF; CDR3 DNA: TGTGCCAGCAGCTTCCGACTCGGCACAGATACGCAGTATTTT
V gene: TRBV28; J gene: TRBJ1-1; D gene: NA; CDR3 protein: CASSPPGRLNTEAFF; CDR3 DNA: TGTGCCAGCAGTCCGCCAGGCAGATTGAACACTGAAGCTTTCTTT
V gene: TRBV5-1; J gene: TRBJ2-5; D gene: NA; CDR3 protein: CASSLDLIQETQYF; CDR3 DNA: TGCGCCAGCAGCTTGGACCTGATACAAGAGACCCAGTACTTC
V gene: TRBV28; J gene: TRBJ2-1; D gene: TRBD2; CDR3 protein: CASSLGGSTYNEQFF; CDR3 DNA: TGTGCCAGCAGTTTGGGCGGGAGTACCTACAATGAGCAGTTCTTC
V gene: TRBV27; J gene: TRBJ2-3; D gene: TRBD2; CDR3 protein: CASSLIGLAGTDTQYF; CDR3 DNA: TGTGCCAGCAGTTTAATTGGACTAGCGGGCACAGATACGCAGTATTTT
V gene: TRBV5-1; J gene: TRBJ1-2; D gene: NA; CDR3 protein: CASRQTQGNYGYTF; CDR3 DNA: TGCGCCAGCAGACAGACCCAGGGAAACTATGGCTACACCTTC
V gene: TRBV28; J gene: TRBJ2-3; D gene: NA; CDR3 protein: CASSPYRDGTQYF; CDR3 DNA: TGTGCCAGCAGTCCCTACCGGGATGGTACGCAGTATTTT